The clone carrying this T cell receptor beta chain has only a few counts. This sample is part of a study of CD8+ T cells in alopecia areata. Stated treatment: oral pan-JAK inhibitor, 5-10 mg twice daily. Trimming stripped 1 base from V and 1 base from J, with 10 bases between. The CDR3 sequence is 15 residues long. Germline CDR1 SGHVS, CDR2 FNYEAQ. It was cDNA, reverse transcribed from extracted RNA, that served as the sequencing template. The repertoire was sequenced with immunoSEQ multiplex PCR; TCRdb's copy has only in-frame clones and lacks some. The sample yields over 85,000 clones, about two thirds seen once.

Sequencing was performed on CD8+ T cells sorted from blood, taken between weeks 43 and 45, from a patient treated with tofacitinib. The clonotype comes from a human donor with alopecia areata. This rearrangement joins TRBV7-6 to TRBJ1-2, with D maybe TRBD1 (5 bases). Written as DNA, the CDR3 is TGTGCCAGCAGCTTAGGGGACGGGAATAACTATGGCTACACCTTC. It translates to CASSLGDGNNYGYTF.